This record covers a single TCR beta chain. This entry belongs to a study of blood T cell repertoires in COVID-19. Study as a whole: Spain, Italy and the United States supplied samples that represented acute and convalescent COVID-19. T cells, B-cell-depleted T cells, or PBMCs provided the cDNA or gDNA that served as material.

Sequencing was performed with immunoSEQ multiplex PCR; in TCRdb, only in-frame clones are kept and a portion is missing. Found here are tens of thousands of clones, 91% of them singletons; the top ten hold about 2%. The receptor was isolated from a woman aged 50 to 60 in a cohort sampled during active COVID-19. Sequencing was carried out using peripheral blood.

The CDR3: CASSRGEDEAFF. CDR3 in DNA: TGTGCCAGCAGCCGGGGGGAGGATGAAGCTTTCTTT. The chain is built from TRBV3-1 (or the pseudogene TRBV3-2) and TRBJ1-1, with a tentative D call TRBD1 (5 bases). The CDR3 loop spans 12 amino acids. The ends were cut back, 4 bases at V and 7 bases at J, with 10 bases in the middle. Germline V gene sequence: CDR1 LGHDT, CDR2 YNNKEL (reference sequence).